The subject of this entry is one TCR beta chain. Its cognate antigen is unknown. This CDR3 has 15 residues. Trimming took off 7 bases at V and 2 bases at J, with 15 bases between the two ends. Germline lookup yields CDR1 LNHDA and CDR2 SQIVND (reference sequence). Repertoires were generated with immunoSEQ multiplex PCR, while TCRdb's copy carries only in-frame clones and drops some. The sample carries roughly 120,000 clones, approximately 82% recorded once. This record belongs to a study of radiation and T cells in renal cell carcinoma. Study results and limitations: Pretreatment tumor biopsies were lacking, so baseline clonotypes are unknown.

Time point indicated: baseline pretreatment blood. Treatment specified: 15 Gy SBRT to primary tumor, nephrectomy 4 weeks later. The sample here was blood, taken from a patient whose treatment included radiotherapy and nephrectomy. The gene calls are TRBV19 and TRBJ1-5, with a weak D call TRBD1 (6 bases). The TCR sequence derives from a woman aged 60-75 years with renal cell carcinoma. The chain's CDR3 is CASKGGENRNQPQHF. CDR3 coding DNA: TGTGCCAGTAAGGGGGGAGAGAACCGCAATCAGCCCCAGCATTTT.